The rows below give T cell receptor beta chains drawn from one sample of a study of Ad26.COV2.S vaccination and SARS-CoV-2 variants. The method was immunoSEQ multiplex PCR; TCRdb's version includes in-frame clones alone and lacks a portion of them. This repertoire shows about 390,000 clones, about nine tenths found once; its top ten account for around 1.7%. Specimen: peripheral blood, collected in a trial of Ad26.COV2.S vaccine versus placebo. The receptor source for this set is a person aged 18 to 59 who received the Ad26.COV2.S COVID-19 vaccine or a placebo. Both conserved end residues are part of each CDR3. D genes are given only for firm matches.

j_gene: TRBJ1-2
d_gene: .
v_gene: TRBV21-1
CDR3nt: TGTGCCAGCAGCAAAGTCGGCAGGGGGTACTATGGCTACACCTTC
CDR3aa: CASSKVGRGYYGYTF

j_gene: TRBJ2-7
d_gene: .
v_gene: TRBV3-1/TRBV3-2
CDR3nt: TGTGCCAGCAGCCGGGTTGTACTCCGAACCTACGAGCAGTACTTC
CDR3aa: CASSRVVLRTYEQYF

j_gene: TRBJ1-2
d_gene: TRBD1
v_gene: TRBV5-5
CDR3nt: TGTGCCAGCAGCTTTGCAGGGGGCGATGGCTACACCTTC
CDR3aa: CASSFAGGDGYTF

j_gene: TRBJ2-7
d_gene: TRBD1
v_gene: TRBV3-1/TRBV3-2
CDR3nt: TGTGCCAGCAGCCAAGAAGTCAGGGGGCTTACTCCCCTCTACGAGCAGTACTTC
CDR3aa: CASSQEVRGLTPLYEQYF

j_gene: TRBJ2-5
d_gene: TRBD1
v_gene: TRBV18
CDR3nt: TGTGCCAGCTCACCTCAGACAGGGGGCCGGGAGACCCAGTACTTC
CDR3aa: CASSPQTGGRETQYF

j_gene: TRBJ1-1
d_gene: TRBD1
v_gene: TRBV7-9
CDR3nt: TGTGCCAGCAGCCCGCCGACAGGGCTGTTGGTGGCTGAAGCTTTCTTT
CDR3aa: CASSPPTGLLVAEAFF

j_gene: TRBJ2-1
d_gene: .
v_gene: TRBV9
CDR3nt: TGTGCCAGCAGCGAGGGGGACAAGTACAATGAGCAGTTCTTC
CDR3aa: CASSEGDKYNEQFF

j_gene: TRBJ2-5
d_gene: .
v_gene: TRBV5-1
CDR3nt: TGCGCCAGCAGCTTGGTGACAATGAAAGAGACCCAGTACTTC
CDR3aa: CASSLVTMKETQYF

j_gene: TRBJ2-7
d_gene: .
v_gene: TRBV11-2
CDR3nt: TGTGCCAGCAGCTTAGACTCCGAGCAGTACTTC
CDR3aa: CASSLDSEQYF

j_gene: TRBJ1-2
d_gene: .
v_gene: TRBV4-3
CDR3nt: TGCGCCAGCAGCCAAGATGGCGGCTCAGGATCTAACTATGGCTACACCTTC
CDR3aa: CASSQDGGSGSNYGYTF

j_gene: TRBJ2-3
d_gene: .
v_gene: TRBV6-5
CDR3nt: TGTGCCAGCACCCCCCCCGAGTCAGATACGCAGTATTTT
CDR3aa: CASTPPESDTQYF

j_gene: TRBJ2-3
d_gene: TRBD2
v_gene: TRBV29-1
CDR3nt: TGCAGCGTAGGGACTAGCGGGGGGCCAGATACGCAGTATTTT
CDR3aa: CSVGTSGGPDTQYF